Below are 21 T cell receptor beta chains sequenced from a single sample in a study of blood T cell repertoires in COVID-19. Generated by immunoSEQ multiplex PCR, the TCRdb table keeps only in-frame clones and is missing some. The sample lists about 260,000 clones, roughly 88% occurring once. The specimen sequenced was PBMCs or T cells enriched from blood (not recorded which). Receptor source: a woman aged 45-65 years who had recovered from COVID-19.

The rearrangement joins TRBV27 to TRBJ1-2, with D hard to call. CDR1 is MNHEY and CDR2 is SMNVEV in the germline V gene (reference sequence). Between the trimmed V and J ends, which lost 0 bases and 1 base, there was a span of 15 bases. The CDR3 is 17 residues long. CDR3 DNA: TGTGCCAGCAGTTTATCGAGAGGAGGCAGACTTAACTATGGCTACACCTTC. The encoded protein is CASSLSRGGRLNYGYTF.

This sequence joins TRBV5-6 and TRBJ2-2, with 8 bases matching TRBD1. CDR3 length: 15 residues. The ends lost 2 bases at V and 5 bases at J; junction bases unmatched: 5. CDR1 is SGHDT, CDR2 YYEEEE, per germline. The DNA of the CDR3 is TGTGCCAGCAGCTTCCGGGACAGGCAAACCGGGGAGCTGTTTTTT. Amino acids: CASSFRDRQTGELFF.

The chain combines TRBV11-2 with TRBJ2-7; D is possibly TRBD1 (6 bases). Trimming pared 7 bases from V and 2 bases from J, leaving 12 bases between. The CDR3 runs to 13 residues. In germline, CDR1 is SGHAT, CDR2 FQNNGV. The CDR3: CASIGDTTYEQYF. The CDR3 nucleotides are TGTGCCAGCATAGGGGACACCACCTACGAGCAGTACTTC.

This chain joins TRBV27 and TRBJ2-7; D possibly corresponds to TRBD1 (5 bases). Germline CDR1 MNHEY, CDR2 SMNVEV (reference sequence). The CDR3 has 17 amino acids. Between the trimmed V and J ends, which lost 6 bases and 0 bases, there was a span of 21 bases. Here the CDR3 reads CASSPLGRSTSSYEQYF. In DNA, the CDR3 is TGTGCCAGCAGCCCCCTGGGGCGTTCGACAAGCTCCTACGAGCAGTACTTC.

V gene TRBV11-2 combines with J gene TRBJ2-2; TRBD1 is a possible D gene (6 bases). Trimming stripped 4 bases from V and 2 bases from J, with 14 bases between. The CDR3 sequence is 16 residues long. From germline, CDR1 is SGHAT and CDR2 FQNNGV. CDR3 DNA sequence: TGTGCCAGCAGCTCCAGGACAGCCATAAACACCGGGGAGCTGTTTTTT. It codes for CASSSRTAINTGELFF.

This clone has a handful of counts. J is TRBJ1-2 and V is TRBV14; 7 bases fit TRBD1. This CDR3 comprises 14 residues. Germline CDR1 reads SGHDN; CDR2 reads FVKESK. The ends lost 0 bases at V and 3 bases at J; junction bases unmatched: 1. The CDR3 nucleotides are TGTGCCAGCAGCCAAGATGGACAGGACTATGGCTACACCTTC. It is translated as CASSQDGQDYGYTF.

Comment on this clone: At one end the junction does not follow the germline gene, possibly because of a read error. The rearrangement joins TRBV19 to TRBJ1-1; the D is unclear. Germline CDR1 reads LNHDA; CDR2 reads SQIVND (reference sequence). The CDR3 runs to 14 residues. The chain's CDR3 is CASSMFLDTTGAFF. DNA of the CDR3: TGTGCCAGTAGTATGTTTCTTGATACCACTGGAGCTTTCTTT.

V gene TRBV11-3 combines with J gene TRBJ1-1; a weak D match, TRBD1 (5 bases). Germline assignment: CDR1 SGHNT and CDR2 YENEEA. V was cut by 3 bases and J by 5 bases, with 16 bases left in between. This CDR3 region has 15 residues. CDR3 sequence reads: CASSFSGTGGTEAFF. The CDR3 region has the DNA TGTGCCAGCAGCTTTTCGGGGACGGGGGGAACTGAAGCTTTCTTT.

This clone was recorded once. The chain is built from TRBV4-3 and TRBJ1-1, with TRBD1 matching 9 bases. J lost 0 bases, V lost 4 bases, and 12 bases had no gene match. CDR3 length equals 18 residues. Germline loops: CDR1 LGHNA, CDR2 YSLEER. The CDR3 DNA sequence: TGCGCCAGCAGCCTATTTCGAGGCCGGGACAGGGTGAACACTGAAGCTTTCTTT. This translates into CASSLFRGRDRVNTEAFF.

The rearrangement uses TRBV5-4 and TRBJ2-3; TRBD2 aligns across 7 bases. CDR1 and CDR2 (germline): SGHNT, YYREEE (reference sequence). With 1 base clipped from V and 5 bases from J, the junction kept 4 bases outside the gene matches. CDR3 length: 14 amino acids. The chain's CDR3 is CASSLTGEGDTQYF. In DNA, the CDR3 is TGTGCCAGCAGCTTGACGGGGGAGGGAGATACGCAGTATTTT.

The chain has TRBV6-5 and TRBJ2-3; tentatively, D is TRBD1 (5 bases). V was trimmed by 6 bases and J by 7 bases, leaving 20 bases between them. Germline-derived CDR1 and CDR2 are MNHEY and SVGAGI. CDR3 size: 15 residues. Here the CDR3 DNA reads TGTGCCAGCAGGGGTAAGCTAGTCCGGACAAATACGCAGTATTTT. This gives the protein CASRGKLVRTNTQYF.

This rearrangement joins TRBV11-1 to TRBJ2-7; no reliable D call. The CDR3 contains 13 residues. The ends were cut back, 2 bases at V and 7 bases at J, with 12 bases in the middle. CDR1 is SGHAT, CDR2 FQDESV, per germline (reference sequence). The CDR3 sequence is CASSLPQIKEQYF. The CDR3 region has the DNA TGTGCCAGCAGCTTACCACAAATCAAGGAGCAGTACTTC.

The rearrangement uses TRBV6-5 and TRBJ1-2; possibly TRBD1 for D (5 bases). Trimming shortened V by 8 bases and J by 6 bases, and 7 bases separated the two germline ends. This CDR3 has 10 residues. The germline V gene encodes CDR1 MNHEY and CDR2 SVGAGI. The CDR3 here is CASARDGYTF. CDR3 DNA sequence: TGTGCCAGCGCCAGGGATGGCTACACCTTC.

The chain recombines TRBV5-1 with TRBJ2-3; TRBD1 might be the D (5 bases). In germline, CDR1 is SGHRS, CDR2 YFSETQ. This CDR3 comprises 15 residues. V was trimmed by 1 base and J by 5 bases, leaving 14 bases between them. CDR3 sequence reads: CASSLSGLSEDTQYF. In DNA, the CDR3 is TGCGCCAGCAGCTTGTCAGGGTTGTCGGAAGATACGCAGTATTTT.

The rearrangement joins TRBV2 to TRBJ1-6, with D possibly matching TRBD1 (5 bases). This CDR3 is 16 amino acids long. Germline CDR1 is SNHLY and CDR2 is FYNNEI. V gave up 0 bases and J gave up 6 bases, with 12 bases separating them. CDR3 in amino acids: CASSEAGGVLNSPLHF. The CDR3 bases are TGTGCCAGCAGTGAAGCCGGAGGGGTTCTTAATTCACCCCTCCACTTT. Together with reference TRBV2 and TRBJ1-6, the CDR3 gives the full variable domain: EPEVTQTPSHQVTQMGQEVILRCVPISNHLYFYWYRQILGQKVEFLVSFYNNEISEKSEIFDDQFSVERPDGSNFTLKIRSTKLEDSAMYFCASSEAGGVLNSPLHFGNGTRLTVT.

The chain couples TRBV7-8 to TRBJ1-4; D unclear. Trimming took 7 bases from V and 0 from J, leaving 15 bases between them. The CDR3 loop spans 16 amino acids. Looked up from germline, CDR1 is SGHVS and CDR2 is FQNEAQ. Here the CDR3 reads CASTPRRLPTNEKLFF. CDR3 nucleotides: TGTGCCAGCACTCCGAGGCGGCTCCCAACTAATGAAAAACTGTTTTTT. The full variable domain, with the rest looked up from reference TRBV7-8 and TRBJ1-4, is GAGVSQSPRYKVAKRGQDVALRCDPISGHVSLFWYQQALGQGPEFLTYFQNEAQLDKSGLPSDRFFAERPEGSVSTLKIQRTQQEDSAVYLCASTPRRLPTNEKLFFGSGTQLSVL.

The chain is built from TRBV7-2 and TRBJ2-2, with 7 positions matching TRBD1. CDR1 is SGHTA and CDR2 is FQGNSA in the germline V gene. The CDR3 loop spans 15 amino acids. V shed 2 bases and J 5 bases; nucleotides not matched to a gene: 5. This CDR3 is CASSLRTGGTGELFF. The CDR3, as DNA: TGTGCCAGCAGCTTAAGGACAGGCGGGACCGGGGAGCTGTTTTTT.

The chain links TRBV19 to TRBJ1-2, with TRBD1 matching over 7 bases. Germline CDR1 reads LNHDA; CDR2 reads SQIVND (reference sequence). Losses at the gene ends were 2 bases for V and 1 base for J; bases not matched to a gene: 4. The CDR3 totals 15 residues. The CDR3 sequence: CASSITPGGNYGYTF. CDR3 DNA sequence: TGTGCCAGTAGTATAACGCCAGGGGGTAACTATGGCTACACCTTC. The whole variable domain, filled in from reference TRBV19 and TRBJ1-2, reads DGGITQSPKYLFRKEGQNVTLSCEQNLNHDAMYWYRQDPGQGLRLIYYSQIVNDFQKGDIAEGYSVSREKKESFPLTVTSAQKNPTAFYLCASSITPGGNYGYTFGSGTRLTVV.

The chain joins TRBV13 to TRBJ1-2, with D tentatively TRBD1 (5 bases). The CDR3 is 15 amino acids. Germline V lookup: CDR1 PRHDT, CDR2 FYEKMQ (reference sequence). Deletions cut 5 bases from V and 4 bases from J, with 17 bases between. The CDR3 bases are TGTGCCAGCAGCCCCGACAGAGTCACCCTCTATGGCTACACCTTC. Protein: CASSPDRVTLYGYTF.

The chain recombines TRBV5-4 with TRBJ1-3; D call uncertain. The CDR3 is made up of 14 amino acids. Looked up from germline, CDR1 is SGHNT and CDR2 is YYREEE (reference sequence). Trimming pared 4 bases from V and 2 bases from J, leaving 10 bases between. The CDR3: CASSPPPPGNTIYF. The CDR3 bases are TGTGCCAGCAGCCCCCCCCCTCCTGGAAACACCATATATTTT.

CDR3 nucleotides: TGCGCCAGCAGCCCCGCCGGTAGGGGGCGCACCGGGGAGCTGTTTTTT. Translation: CASSPAGRGRTGELFF. The chain is built from TRBV5-1 and TRBJ2-2; 7 nucleotides align to TRBD1. Losses at the gene ends were 4 bases for V and 4 bases for J; bases not matched to a gene: 10. CDR1 and CDR2 from the germline V gene are SGHRS and YFSETQ. The CDR3 contains 16 residues.